These 8 T cell receptor beta chains came from one sample sequenced in a study of blood T cells in healthy people across ages. Primed by a sample-barcoded 5' primer and a J-beta primer mix, a second PCR proceeded for 7 to 11 cycles. Using its own MiXCR run on the 5' RACE reads, TCRdb lists one record per CDR3 protein. The sample has roughly 2 million distinct CDR3 sequences, roughly 52% seen once. Sequencing input: blood. These receptors came from a woman aged 40 to 50 in good health.

In this sample, this clonotype turned up a few times. This rearrangement joins TRBV25-1 to TRBJ1-2; weak D call: TRBD1 (6 bases). This CDR3 is built from 14 residues. Germline values: CDR1 MGHDK, CDR2 SYGVNS. V gave up 4 bases and J gave up 6 bases, with 15 bases separating them. CDR3 residues: CASSGERGGNGYTF. The CDR3 DNA is TGTGCCAGCAGTGGTGAGCGCGGGGGCAATGGCTACACCTTC.

The chain links TRBV11-2 to TRBJ1-2; TRBD1 aligns across 7 bases. Germline CDR1 and CDR2: SGHAT and FQNNGV. The J segment lost 4 bases and the V segment lost 1 base, leaving 6 bases of the junction unmatched. This CDR3 has 15 amino acids. The CDR3 reads CASSLAGQQPYGYTF. DNA of the CDR3: TGTGCCAGCAGCTTAGCGGGACAGCAACCCTATGGCTACACCTTC.

The chain uses TRBV27 and TRBJ2-4, with TRBD1 matching over 9 bases. The CDR3 extends over 11 amino acids. Germline CDR1 reads MNHEY; CDR2 reads SMNVEV (reference sequence). The junction had 4 bases not matched to a gene; V was cut back by 6 bases and J by 13 bases. CDR3 DNA sequence: TGTGCCAGCAGGGCCGGGACAGGGCAGTACTTC. Translated: CASRAGTGQYF.

The V call is TRBV7-9, the J call TRBJ2-1; 14 nucleotides agree with TRBD2. V gave up 2 bases and J gave up 0 bases; unmatched junction bases: 6. Per the germline V gene, CDR1 is SEHNR and CDR2 is FQNEAQ (reference sequence). The CDR3 totals 19 residues. This CDR3 is CASSLPGLAGDSSYNEQFF. CDR3 sequence (DNA): TGTGCCAGCAGCTTACCGGGACTAGCGGGGGACAGCTCCTACAATGAGCAGTTCTTC.

CDR3 in DNA: TGTGCCAGCAGCCCATATGGGGGAAACACCGGGGAGCTGTTTTTT. This gives the protein CASSPYGGNTGELFF. The chain is built from TRBV7-8 and TRBJ2-2, with D tentatively TRBD1 or TRBD2 (5 bases each). The CDR3 loop spans 15 amino acids. Trimming stripped 5 bases from V and 2 bases from J, with 12 bases between. From germline, CDR1 is SGHVS and CDR2 FQNEAQ.

Remarks on this clonotype: At one boundary the junction diverges from the germline segment, which might be a read error. The chain links TRBV12-3 or TRBV12-4 to TRBJ1-2, with D maybe TRBD1 (5 bases). There are 12 residues in the CDR3. DNA for the CDR3: TGTACCAGCAGTTTTTTGGGGGATGGCTACACCTTC. Translating it yields CTSSFLGDGYTF.

This clonotype was seen at least ten times. The chain links TRBV4-2 to TRBJ2-7; D possibly corresponds to TRBD1 (5 bases). The CDR3 length is 15 residues. Between the trimmed V and J ends, which lost 3 bases and 4 bases, there was a span of 16 bases. CDR1 LGHNA and CDR2 YNFKEQ come from the germline V gene. The CDR3 loop reads CASSQTVGQGYEQYF. In DNA, the CDR3 is TGTGCCAGCAGCCAGACGGTGGGTCAGGGATACGAGCAGTACTTC.

The chain couples TRBV7-2 to TRBJ2-7; TRBD2 matches at 8 bases. The DNA matches TRBJ2-5 better at its end, which makes the J call doubtful. This CDR3 has 14 residues. Germline loops: CDR1 SGHTA, CDR2 FQGNSA. CDR3 sequence reads: CASSLGERGETQYF. In DNA, the CDR3 is TGTGCCAGCAGCTTAGGGGAGCGGGGGGAGACCCAGTACTTC.